These 25 T cell receptor beta chains were sequenced from one sample in a study of OX40 agonist ivuxolimab in advanced cancers. TCRdb's copy holds only in-frame clones and misses some; the assay was immunoSEQ multiplex PCR. The data show fewer than 45,000 clones, 85% to 90% seen once. The input for sequencing was CD4+ or CD8+ T cells sorted from blood, taken in a trial of the OX40 agonist ivuxolimab. All receptors derive from an adult with an advanced solid tumor such as melanoma, head and neck, liver or kidney cancer.

The chain employs TRBV7-9 and TRBJ2-1; 13 nucleotides align to TRBD2. Per germline, CDR1 SEHNR and CDR2 FQNEAQ (reference sequence). There are 15 residues in the CDR3. J gave up 10 bases and V 1 base, and 4 bases lay outside the gene matches. For the CDR3, the DNA is TGTGCCAGCAGCTTAGTGACTAGCGGGGGGCGGGAGCAGTTCTTC. It codes for CASSLVTSGGREQFF.

This clone was counted between two and nine times. The chain combines TRBV30 with TRBJ1-2, with 8 nucleotides matching TRBD1. Looked up from germline, CDR1 is GTSNPN and CDR2 is SVGIG (reference sequence). Trimming removed 3 bases from V and 4 bases from J; junction bases left unmatched: 4. The CDR3 contains 13 residues. Written as DNA, the CDR3 is TGTGCCTGGAGGGAAGACAGGGGCTATGGCTACACCTTC. This encodes CAWREDRGYGYTF.

The rearrangement links TRBV29-1 to TRBJ2-3, with 9 bases matching TRBD2. V dropped 5 bases and J dropped 2; count of bases not matched to a gene: 5. Germline CDR1 and CDR2: SQVTM and ANQGSEA. This CDR3 region has 14 residues. The CDR3, as DNA: TGCAGCGTTCGAAGGGGACTAGCCACAGATACGCAGTATTTT. Its translation is CSVRRGLATDTQYF.

The chain links TRBV27 to TRBJ2-5, with D perhaps TRBD2 (6 bases). V was shortened by 8 bases and J by 3 bases, with 13 bases between the two germline ends. The CDR3 totals 13 residues. The germline V gene encodes CDR1 MNHEY and CDR2 SMNVEV (reference sequence). CDR3 sequence reads: CASREWLKETQYF. CDR3 bases: TGTGCCAGCCGGGAGTGGCTAAAAGAGACCCAGTACTTC.

The genes are TRBV27 and TRBJ2-7, with TRBD2 as a possible D gene (5 bases). Germline V gene lookup returns CDR1 MNHEY and CDR2 SMNVEV (reference sequence). The CDR3 has 14 residues. The ends were cut back, 4 bases at V and 2 bases at J, with 12 bases in the middle. CDR3 sequence (DNA): TGTGCCAGCAGTTGGGCCGGGGTGCCCTACGAGCAGTACTTC. It yields the protein CASSWAGVPYEQYF.

The J gene is TRBJ2-3, the V gene TRBV6-6; 8 bases map to TRBD2. CDR3 length: 14 residues. CDR1 is MNHNY and CDR2 is SVGAGI in the germline V gene (reference sequence). Trimming removed 2 bases from V and 11 bases from J; junction bases left unmatched: 9. DNA for the CDR3: TGTGCCAGCAGTTACGACGGGAGGGGGTGGAGGCAGTATTTT. This translates into CASSYDGRGWRQYF.

The CDR3, as DNA: TGTGCCAGTAGTATGGACAGGGTGAGCTACACCTTC. Encoded protein: CASSMDRVSYTF. This chain links TRBV19 with TRBJ1-2, with 8 nucleotides matching TRBD1. The CDR3 length is 12 residues. V lost 3 bases and J lost 9; bases outside the gene matches: 3. CDR1 is LNHDA, CDR2 SQIVND, per germline (reference sequence).

V gene TRBV9 combines with J gene TRBJ2-6; D perhaps matches TRBD2 (6 bases). The ends were cut back, 4 bases at V and 1 base at J, with 18 bases in the middle. The CDR3 covers 18 residues. The V gene's germline CDR1 is SGDLS and CDR2 YYNGEE. CDR3 residues: CASSLRLPGESGANVLTF. The CDR3 nucleotides read TGTGCCAGCAGCTTACGACTCCCGGGGGAATCTGGGGCCAACGTCCTGACTTTC.

This clone was seen repeatedly, ten times or more. The V and J genes are TRBV29-1 and TRBJ2-7, with 15 bases that match TRBD2. CDR1 and CDR2 from the germline V gene are SQVTM and ANQGSEA. V lost 4 bases to trimming and J lost 4 bases; unmatched junction nucleotides: 11. The CDR3 loop spans 17 amino acids. CDR3 amino acids: CSVAGLAGGTGRYEQYF. CDR3 bases: TGCAGCGTTGCGGGACTAGCGGGAGGTACGGGCCGGTACGAGCAGTACTTC.

The chain couples TRBV2 to TRBJ2-2, with D perhaps TRBD1 (5 bases). The V gene's germline CDR1 is SNHLY and CDR2 FYNNEI. The CDR3 loop spans 12 amino acids. The V end lost 10 bases, the J end lost 8 bases, and 14 bases lay between the germline ends. The chain's CDR3 is CAILGATGELFF. In DNA, the CDR3 is TGTGCCATCCTAGGGGCGACGGGGGAGCTGTTTTTT.

This chain joins TRBV11-2 and TRBJ1-2; D is perhaps TRBD1 (6 bases). This CDR3 region has 15 residues. The V end lost 5 bases, the J end lost 4 bases, and 17 bases lay between the germline ends. CDR1 is SGHAT, CDR2 FQNNGV, per germline. The CDR3 here is CASSPYRALFYGYTF. The CDR3 coding sequence is TGTGCCAGCAGCCCTTACAGGGCCCTCTTCTATGGCTACACCTTC.

The rearrangement joins TRBV5-4 to TRBJ2-7; 11 bases align to TRBD2. This CDR3 has 16 residues. From germline, CDR1 is SGHNT and CDR2 YYREEE (reference sequence). The V segment lost 2 bases and the J segment 1 base; nucleotides outside the gene matches: 5. The CDR3 sequence: CASSFSSGRVSYEQYF. DNA for the CDR3: TGTGCCAGCAGCTTCAGTAGCGGGAGGGTTTCCTACGAGCAGTACTTC.

CDR3 amino acids: CASSFATFYGYTF. DNA for the CDR3: TGTGCCAGCAGTTTTGCCACCTTCTATGGCTACACCTTC. This chain links TRBV6-1 with TRBJ1-2, with D unresolved. The ends were cut back, 5 bases at V and 4 bases at J, with 11 bases in the middle. The CDR3 totals 13 residues. Germline-derived CDR1 and CDR2 are MNHNS and SASEGT.

The gene calls are TRBV19 and TRBJ2-1; D may be TRBD1 or TRBD2 (5 bases each). CDR3 length equals 15 residues. CDR1 is LNHDA, CDR2 SQIVND, per germline (reference sequence). Trimming took 5 bases from V and 0 from J, leaving 11 bases between them. The CDR3 sequence is CASSWDPSSYNEQFF. CDR3 DNA sequence: TGTGCCAGTAGTTGGGACCCGAGCTCCTACAATGAGCAGTTCTTC.

The CDR3 loop is CSVAVGTYEQYF. The CDR3 nucleotides are TGCAGCGTTGCAGTCGGAACCTACGAGCAGTACTTC. This rearrangement joins TRBV29-1 to TRBJ2-7, with D hard to call. The CDR3 runs to 12 residues. Germline CDR1 is SQVTM and CDR2 is ANQGSEA. Trimming left V 4 bases short and J 2 bases short, with 9 bases between.

The chain combines TRBV7-2 with TRBJ2-2; D is perhaps TRBD2 (5 bases). Trimming pared 1 base from V and 5 bases from J, leaving 5 bases between. The CDR3 spans 13 residues. Germline CDR1 SGHTA, CDR2 FQGNSA. CDR3 DNA: TGTGCCAGCAGCTTAGGAGGGACCGGGGAGCTGTTTTTT. It is translated as CASSLGGTGELFF.

The chain employs TRBV19 and TRBJ1-5; 9 bases are a match to TRBD1. This CDR3 is 13 amino acids long. The germline gives CDR1 LNHDA, CDR2 SQIVND (reference sequence). The V and J ends lost 6 bases and 7 bases, in that order; junction bases with no gene match: 4. The chain's CDR3 is CASSYRGPQPQHF. DNA of the CDR3: TGTGCCAGTAGCTACAGGGGGCCGCAGCCCCAGCATTTT.

V gene TRBV29-1 combines with J gene TRBJ2-7; 10 bases are shared with TRBD2. Germline loops: CDR1 SQVTM, CDR2 ANQGSEA. The CDR3 spans 12 residues. J lost 2 bases, V lost 6 bases, and 1 base had no gene match. CDR3 loop: CSVLAGAYEQYF. CDR3 bases: TGCAGCGTCCTAGCGGGGGCCTACGAGCAGTACTTC.

The chain recombines TRBV9 with TRBJ2-2; D is undetermined. This CDR3 is built from 15 residues. The germline V gene has CDR1 SGDLS and CDR2 YYNGEE. Trimming left V 4 bases short and J 5 bases short, with 15 bases between. CDR3 amino acids: CASSPDISETGELFF. CDR3 in DNA: TGTGCCAGCAGCCCCGACATCTCCGAAACCGGGGAGCTGTTTTTT.

V and J are TRBV30 and TRBJ2-1; D remains unclear. This CDR3 contains 14 residues. CDR1 and CDR2 (germline): GTSNPN, SVGIG (reference sequence). Trimming took 2 bases from V and 0 from J, leaving 8 bases between them. CDR3 region: CAWSWGSSYNEQFF. The CDR3 DNA reads TGTGCCTGGAGTTGGGGTAGCTCCTACAATGAGCAGTTCTTC.

The J gene is TRBJ2-7, the V gene TRBV7-8, with 8 nucleotides matching TRBD1. V lost 5 bases to trimming and J lost 3 bases; unmatched junction nucleotides: 6. The CDR3 loop spans 14 amino acids. Germline assignment: CDR1 SGHVS and CDR2 FQNEAQ. For the CDR3, the DNA is TGTGCCAGCAGCCCGGAGGACAGGGACTACGAGCAGTACTTC. This gives the protein CASSPEDRDYEQYF. The variable domain in full, with the rest retrieved from reference TRBV7-8 and TRBJ2-7, is GAGVSQSPRYKVAKRGQDVALRCDPISGHVSLFWYQQALGQGPEFLTYFQNEAQLDKSGLPSDRFFAERPEGSVSTLKIQRTQQEDSAVYLCASSPEDRDYEQYFGPGTRLTVT.

V gene TRBV11-3 combines with J gene TRBJ2-7, with 9 bases that match TRBD1. The germline CDR1 and CDR2 sequences are SGHNT and YENEEA. J gave up 2 bases and V 3 bases, and 5 bases lay outside the gene matches. The CDR3 spans 15 residues. The DNA of the CDR3 is TGTGCCAGCAGCTTCCGGGACAGGGATACCTACGAGCAGTACTTC. Protein product: CASSFRDRDTYEQYF.

V and J are TRBV5-1 and TRBJ2-6; D tentatively fits TRBD1 or TRBD2 (5 bases each). The CDR3 is made up of 17 amino acids. The germline V gene encodes CDR1 SGHRS and CDR2 YFSETQ. The V end was cut by 4 bases, the J end by 4 bases, with 18 bases between. DNA for the CDR3: TGCGCCAGCAGCCCTCCGAAGGTAGGGGACGGGGCCAACGTCCTGACTTTC. It yields the protein CASSPPKVGDGANVLTF.

The chain is built from TRBV12-5 and TRBJ1-1; D perhaps matches TRBD1 (6 bases). The CDR3 consists of 14 residues. Germline V gene data show CDR1 as LGHNT and CDR2 as FRNRAP. V gave up 7 bases and J gave up 1 base, with 13 bases separating them. The chain's CDR3 is CASALLQGNTEAFF. The DNA for the CDR3 is TGTGCTAGTGCGCTGTTACAGGGGAACACTGAAGCTTTCTTT.

About this clone itself: The DNA is left out, because the CDR3 cannot be placed on it with certainty; the CDR3 is given as TCRdb lists it. The chain has TRBV11-2 and TRBJ2-1; the DNA was not used to check the table's D call, TRBD1. The CDR3 comprises 14 residues, both ends counted. CDR1 and CDR2 from the germline V gene are SGHAT and FQNNGV. The chain's CDR3 is CASSVGTGADPPFF.